This T cell receptor (beta chain) was found in a study of early T cells in non-severe SARS-CoV-2 infection. The J segment lost 3 bases and the V segment lost 2 bases, leaving 5 bases of the junction unmatched. The CDR3 runs to 15 residues. Germline V gives CDR1 ENHRY, CDR2 SYGVKD. Individual cDNA molecules each received unique molecular identifiers attached to them. MiXCR, run by TCRdb on the 5' RACE reads, gives a single entry per CDR3 protein. The sample has 85,000 to 100,000 distinct CDR3 sequences, roughly 13% seen once. The chain carries TRBV10-3 and TRBJ2-3; 7 nucleotides agree with TRBD1. The material sequenced was whole blood. This receptor was obtained from an adult who was a healthcare worker with PCR-confirmed SARS-CoV-2 infection or an uninfected control (not recorded which). The CDR3 DNA is TGTGCCATCAGTGAGCAGACGACAGGGACAGATACGCAGTATTTT. Its protein is CAISEQTTGTDTQYF.